The 2 T cell receptor beta chains given below trace back to one sample, sequenced in a study of Ad26.COV2.S vaccination and SARS-CoV-2 variants. Indicated treatment: about 20 received Ad26.COV2.S at low or high dose, single or two shots; five or six received placebo; per-sample allocation not given. Sampling took place 63 days after the first vaccine or placebo injection. Repertoires were generated with immunoSEQ multiplex PCR, while TCRdb's copy carries only in-frame clones and drops some. The sample consists of approximately 460,000 clones, about 88% of them appearing once. The sample in question was peripheral blood, obtained in a trial of Ad26.COV2.S vaccine versus placebo. The receptors were gathered from a person between 18 and 60 years old who received the Ad26.COV2.S COVID-19 vaccine or a placebo.

CDR3 region: CASSSLWGDTEAFF. The CDR3, as DNA: TGTGCCAGCAGTTCCCTCTGGGGGGACACTGAAGCTTTCTTT. The chain employs TRBV6-5 and TRBJ1-1, with D possibly TRBD1 on 5 matching bases. The CDR3 is 14 residues long. The V end was cut by 4 bases, the J end by 3 bases, with 12 bases between. Per germline, CDR1 MNHEY and CDR2 SVGAGI.

This chain joins TRBV11-2 and TRBJ2-3; no clear D gene. The CDR3 is 14 amino acids. Trimming removed 5 bases at V and 2 bases at J, with 11 bases between. Germline V gene lookup returns CDR1 SGHAT and CDR2 FQNNGV. CDR3: CASSQVGFTDTQYF. CDR3 DNA: TGTGCCAGCAGCCAAGTCGGGTTCACAGATACGCAGTATTTT.